The source of this TCR beta chain is a study of read filtering for tumor transcriptome and immune sequencing. Overall study context: R-ISS stage counts were 8 or 9 for I, roughly 15 for II, 6 or 7 for III.

Findings of the study overall: Without single-read clonotypes, shared clonotype proportions correlated more between IR-seq and RNA-seq. In IR-seq, single-read clonotypes were 65% to 90% of clonotypes but 3% to 3.5% of reads.

At the time of active disease, bone marrow was collected from every patient. This clonotype has ten or more counts. Its cognate antigen is unknown. From roughly 0.4 ug of RNA, a library with molecular barcoded alpha/delta and beta/gamma adaptors was made. One entry per CDR3 protein results from TCRdb running MiXCR on the reads. The sample yields approximately 93,000 distinct CDR3 sequences, 20% to 25% seen once. The sequence derives from a donor at least 40 years old with multiple myeloma. Sequenced input: a population of CD138-negative cells sorted from bone marrow.

CDR3 sequence (DNA): TGTGCCAGCTCGCTGGTGTCAGGGGGGCACGAGCAGTACTTC. Its protein is CASSLVSGGHEQYF. This chain connects TRBV18 to TRBJ2-7, with D perhaps matching TRBD1 (7 bases). Deletions cut 6 bases from V and 5 bases from J, with 17 bases between. The germline gives CDR1 KGHSH, CDR2 LQKENI. The CDR3 is 14 residues long.